This entry features one T cell receptor beta chain sequence. All enrollees were roughly 18 to 90 years old and from under 25 US areas. Germline V gene data show CDR1 as SGHNT and CDR2 as YYREEE (reference sequence). The length of the CDR3 is 15 residues. The germline V and J ends were trimmed by 4 bases and 5 bases, with 18 bases remaining between them. Assay used: immunoSEQ multiplex PCR; TCRdb lists only in-frame clones, some missing. The data show approximately 440,000 clones, with 80% to 95% seen just once and about 0.6% held by the top ten. The sample belongs to a study of blood T cell repertoires in COVID-19.

The clonotype comes from a man aged 18 to 29 who had recovered from COVID-19. V and J are TRBV5-4 and TRBJ2-5; TRBD1 might be the D (5 bases). Sample: PBMCs or T cells enriched from blood (not recorded which). CDR3 loop: CASSPKAGSGETQYF. CDR3 in DNA: TGTGCCAGCAGCCCTAAGGCTGGGTCAGGGGAGACCCAGTACTTC.